The 23 T cell receptor beta chains listed next were all sequenced from one sample in a study of cytomegalovirus exposure and HLA in healthy donors. Primers included in the PCR were 60 Vbeta and 13 Jbeta primers. The protocol was immunoSEQ multiplex PCR, while the TCRdb copy is restricted to in-frame clones and leaves out a portion. The sample contains about 41,000 clones, more than 65% of which appear only once. Sequences were obtained from PBMCs. The receptors come from a man aged 50 to 59 in good health and CMV-seronegative.

This clone came up a few times. J is TRBJ1-2 and V is TRBV2; no clear D gene. V lost 4 bases and J 8 bases, leaving 14 bases between the germline ends. This CDR3 spans 13 amino acids. Germline V gene lookup returns CDR1 SNHLY and CDR2 FYNNEI. This CDR3 reads CASSVSPQYGYTF. The CDR3 DNA sequence: TGTGCCAGCAGTGTAAGTCCCCAGTACGGCTACACCTTC.

In this sample, this clone turned up once. The chain joins TRBV2 to TRBJ1-6; 7 nucleotides agree with TRBD1. The CDR3 consists of 15 residues. CDR1 and CDR2 from the germline V gene are SNHLY and FYNNEI. V shed 6 bases, J shed 8 bases, and the junction held 10 bases outside the gene matches. The CDR3 bases are TGTGCCAGCAGCTGGGTGACAGGGACCCATTCACCCCTCCACTTT. Amino acids: CASSWVTGTHSPLHF.

The genes are TRBV28 and TRBJ2-1, with TRBD2 matching over 14 bases. V lost 5 bases, J lost 0 bases, and 6 bases stayed unmatched. Germline assignment: CDR1 MDHEN and CDR2 SYDVKM. The CDR3 spans 18 residues. This CDR3 reads CASSHLGTSGSSYNEQFF. The CDR3 DNA reads as TGTGCCAGCAGTCACTTAGGGACTAGCGGGAGCTCCTACAATGAGCAGTTCTTC.

The chain uses TRBV7-3 and TRBJ2-3; 7 bases agree with TRBD2. Germline V gene lookup returns CDR1 SGHTA and CDR2 FQGTGA. CDR3 length: 17 residues. The ends lost 1 base at V and 2 bases at J; junction bases unmatched: 9. Here the CDR3 reads CASSLIRASGPTDTQYF. The CDR3 DNA reads TGTGCCAGCAGCTTAATTCGGGCTAGCGGACCCACAGATACGCAGTATTTT.

The CDR3 here is CATSRDPLLAGGGGNTQYF. CDR3 DNA sequence: TGTGCCACCAGCAGAGACCCCCTCCTAGCGGGAGGGGGGGGGAATACGCAGTATTTT. The chain employs TRBV15 and TRBJ2-3; the match to TRBD2 covers 12 bases. From germline, CDR1 is LNHNV and CDR2 YYDKDF (reference sequence). Trimming cost V 0 bases and J 7 bases; bases outside gene matches: 14. The CDR3 consists of 19 residues.

J is TRBJ2-2 and V is TRBV5-1; a possible D gene is TRBD2 (5 bases). CDR3 size: 15 residues. CDR1 is SGHRS, CDR2 YFSETQ, per germline. V was pared by 2 bases and J by 2 bases, with 10 bases between. The CDR3 region is CASSFRADNTGELFF. The CDR3 coding sequence is TGCGCCAGCAGCTTTCGAGCGGATAACACCGGGGAGCTGTTTTTT. Filled out from reference TRBV5-1 and TRBJ2-2, the complete variable domain reads KAGVTQTPRYLIKTRGQQVTLSCSPISGHRSVSWYQQTPGQGLQFLFEYFSETQRNKGNFPGRFSGRQFSNSRSEMNVSTLELGDSALYLCASSFRADNTGELFFGEGSRLTVL.

The CDR3 coding sequence is TGTGCCAGCAGCTTACGGTGGGCAATTGAAGCTTTCTTT. Translation gives CASSLRWAIEAFF. The chain uses TRBV13 and TRBJ1-1, with D unclear. V lost 2 bases to trimming and J lost 7 bases, with 11 bases between them. Germline CDR1 is PRHDT and CDR2 is FYEKMQ (reference sequence). The length of the CDR3 is 13 residues.

The rearrangement joins TRBV4-3 to TRBJ2-7; a possible D gene is TRBD1 (6 bases). The CDR3 is 15 residues long. Per the germline V gene, CDR1 is LGHNA and CDR2 is YSLEER. The ends were cut back, 0 bases at V and 1 base at J, with 10 bases in the middle. The DNA for the CDR3 is TGCGCCAGCAGCCAAGAACAGGGTAGGTCCTACGAGCAGTACTTC. Translating it yields CASSQEQGRSYEQYF.

This sequence joins TRBV19 and TRBJ1-1; D call uncertain. The CDR3 contains 16 residues. The germline gives CDR1 LNHDA, CDR2 SQIVND (reference sequence). Trimming shortened V by 5 bases and J by 1 base, and 17 bases separated the two germline ends. DNA for the CDR3: TGTGCCAGTAGTCAAAATCGACTCTCTGGGAACACTGAAGCTTTCTTT. Its protein product is CASSQNRLSGNTEAFF.

The rearrangement links TRBV28 to TRBJ2-2; D unresolved. CDR1 and CDR2 (germline): MDHEN, SYDVKM. CDR3 size: 17 residues. V gave up 3 bases and J gave up 0 bases, with 14 bases separating them. CDR3 in DNA: TGTGCCAGCAGTTTGCCTTACCCCAGCGCGAACACCGGGGAGCTGTTTTTT. This translates into CASSLPYPSANTGELFF.

V usage is TRBV2 and J usage is TRBJ1-5; a possible D gene is TRBD1 (6 bases). The CDR3 covers 15 residues. Per germline, CDR1 SNHLY and CDR2 FYNNEI. V dropped 6 bases and J dropped 0 bases, with 12 bases sitting between them. This CDR3 is CASRQGDYSNQPQHF. CDR3 in DNA: TGTGCCAGCAGACAGGGTGATTATAGCAATCAGCCCCAGCATTTT.

The rearrangement uses TRBV2 and TRBJ1-1, with D perhaps matching TRBD1 (6 bases). In germline, CDR1 is SNHLY, CDR2 FYNNEI. This CDR3 has 12 residues. The V end was cut by 3 bases, the J end by 7 bases, with 9 bases between. In nucleotides, the CDR3 is TGTGCCAGCAGTGACAGGGGTTTTGAAGCTTTCTTT. Its translation: CASSDRGFEAFF.

This clone has a handful of counts. This rearrangement joins TRBV7-3 to TRBJ2-1; the D is unclear. Germline V gene lookup returns CDR1 SGHTA and CDR2 FQGTGA. Deletions cut 5 bases from V and 0 bases from J, with 23 bases between. CDR3 length: 19 amino acids. CDR3 region: CASSPKLRSATSSYNEQFF. DNA for the CDR3: TGTGCCAGCAGCCCAAAACTCCGGAGTGCCACCAGCTCCTACAATGAGCAGTTCTTC.

The CDR3 nucleotides are TGCGCCAGCAGCTTGGGACTAGCGGCCGCGGACACCGGGGAGCTGTTTTTT. It specifies CASSLGLAAADTGELFF. The chain is built from TRBV5-1 and TRBJ2-2, with 9 nucleotides matching TRBD2. This CDR3 is 17 amino acids long. V lost 0 bases to trimming and J lost 3 bases; unmatched junction nucleotides: 6. Germline CDR1 and CDR2: SGHRS and YFSETQ.

As to this clone: The junction does not match germline at one end; this may be a read error. J is TRBJ1-1 and V is TRBV11-2; D is uncertain. The CDR3 sequence is 14 residues long. Germline values: CDR1 SGHAT, CDR2 FQNNGV. DNA of the CDR3: TGTGCCAGCAGCTTAGTCCGGGTGAACACTGAAGTTTTCTTT. Translating it yields CASSLVRVNTEVFF.

The CDR3, as DNA: TGTGCCAGCCACGGGACAGGGGGCGGATTTGCTGGAAACACCATATATTTT. Translation: CASHGTGGGFAGNTIYF. This sequence joins TRBV28 and TRBJ1-3; 12 nucleotides align to TRBD1. Per germline, CDR1 MDHEN and CDR2 SYDVKM. This CDR3 is built from 17 residues. The trim removed 8 bases at V and 2 bases at J, leaving 10 bases unmatched.

This clone showed up just a few times. CDR3 amino acids: CASSRTGGFPDTQYF. Written as DNA, the CDR3 is TGTGCCAGCAGTAGGACAGGGGGTTTTCCAGATACGCAGTATTTT. This rearrangement joins TRBV2 to TRBJ2-3; TRBD1 matches at 10 bases. The length of the CDR3 is 15 residues. Trimming at V came to 5 bases and at J to 4 bases, leaving 6 bases not matched to a gene. CDR1 SNHLY and CDR2 FYNNEI come from the germline V gene.

With regard to this clone: One end of the junction varies from germline; a read error may be responsible. V and J are TRBV7-9 and TRBJ2-7; TRBD1 matches at 7 bases. Germline V gene sequence: CDR1 SEHNR, CDR2 FQNEAQ (reference sequence). This CDR3 region has 15 residues. CDR3 nucleotide sequence: TGTTCCAGCAGCTTTCGGGACAGAGAACACTACGAGCAGTACTTC. Its protein is CSSSFRDREHYEQYF.

The CDR3 loop is CASSLIGDEAFF. The CDR3 DNA reads TGCGCCAGCAGCTTGATTGGAGATGAAGCTTTCTTT. The chain combines TRBV5-1 with TRBJ1-1; no reliable D call. The CDR3 loop spans 12 amino acids. V was cut by 1 base and J by 7 bases, with 8 bases left in between. Looked up from germline, CDR1 is SGHRS and CDR2 is YFSETQ.

This chain connects TRBV7-2 to TRBJ2-1; 10 bases are a match to TRBD1. Trimming removed 1 base from V and 3 bases from J; junction bases left unmatched: 3. The CDR3 is made up of 16 amino acids. Germline V CDR1 and CDR2: SGHTA, FQGNSA. The CDR3 DNA reads as TGTGCCAGCAGCTTAGTAAGGGACAGGGGCTACAATGAGCAGTTCTTC. Translation gives CASSLVRDRGYNEQFF.

The V and J genes are TRBV6-5 and TRBJ1-2; tentative D call: TRBD1 (5 bases). Germline V CDR1 and CDR2: MNHEY, SVGAGI. The CDR3 is 14 residues long. Trimming took off 6 bases at V and 6 bases at J, with 17 bases between the two ends. The CDR3 bases are TGTGCCAGCAGCGACCCCGGGCGGGGGAATGGCTACACCTTC. This codes for CASSDPGRGNGYTF.

CDR3: CASRDLDRGNGNTIYF. The CDR3 nucleotides are TGTGCCAGCAGAGACCTAGACAGGGGTAACGGAAACACCATATATTTT. The chain employs TRBV6-6 and TRBJ1-3, with 8 bases aligning to TRBD1. Germline CDR1 is MNHNY and CDR2 is SVGAGI (reference sequence). The V and J ends lost 6 bases and 4 bases, in that order; junction bases with no gene match: 11. This CDR3 is 16 amino acids long.

The chain recombines TRBV5-1 with TRBJ2-3; 7 bases are a match to TRBD1. J lost 1 base, V lost 7 bases, and 6 bases had no gene match. The CDR3 runs 14 residues. Germline loops: CDR1 SGHRS, CDR2 YFSETQ. CDR3: CASGATGGTDTQYF. The CDR3 DNA sequence: TGCGCCAGCGGGGCAACAGGGGGCACAGATACGCAGTATTTT.